These 18 T cell receptor beta chains came from one sample sequenced in a study of blood T cells in healthy people across ages. The second PCR ran about 6 to 11 cycles with a sample-barcoded 5' primer and J-beta primers. TCRdb recomputed calls from the 5' RACE reads with MiXCR, one row per CDR3 protein. Of more than 1,400,000 distinct CDR3 sequences listed, roughly 40% were seen once; the top ten hold under 8%. Sequences were obtained from blood. These receptors all stem from a young woman in good health.

The chain links TRBV7-3 to TRBJ2-3, with D perhaps being TRBD1 or TRBD2 (7 bases each). V dropped 7 bases and J dropped 2 bases, with 16 bases sitting between them. The length of the CDR3 is 15 residues. Germline V gives CDR1 SGHTA, CDR2 FQGTGA. The CDR3 bases are TGTGCCAGCACCCCAGGGGGGGCCCCCACAGATACGCAGTATTTT. Protein product: CASTPGGAPTDTQYF.

The chain couples TRBV20-1 to TRBJ2-7; 8 nucleotides match TRBD1. J lost 5 bases, V lost 6 bases, and 15 bases had no gene match. The CDR3 contains 15 residues. The germline CDR1 and CDR2 sequences are DFQATT and SNEGSKA (reference sequence). CDR3 region: CSAETDRVGSHEQYF. CDR3 nucleotide sequence: TGCAGTGCCGAAACGGACAGGGTCGGGTCCCACGAGCAGTACTTC.

A few counts support this clonotype. This rearrangement joins TRBV7-2 to TRBJ2-2, with a weak D call TRBD2 (5 bases). The CDR3 contains 14 residues. Germline-derived CDR1 and CDR2 are SGHTA and FQGNSA. V was pared by 2 bases and J by 7 bases, with 11 bases between. The CDR3, as DNA: TGTGCCAGCAGCTTAAACATTGAGGGCGGGGAGCTGTTTTTT. Its translation: CASSLNIEGGELFF. Drawing the rest from reference TRBV7-2 and TRBJ2-2, the complete variable domain is GAGVSQSPSNKVTEKGKDVELRCDPISGHTALYWYRQSLGQGLEFLIYFQGNSAPDKSGLPSDRFSAERTGGSVSTLTIQRTQQEDSAVYLCASSLNIEGGELFFGEGSRLTVL.

This sequence joins TRBV20-1 and TRBJ1-2, with D possibly matching TRBD1 (6 bases). Trimming cost V 6 bases and J 3 bases, with 14 bases left between them. There are 13 residues in the CDR3. Per the germline V gene, CDR1 is DFQATT and CDR2 is SNEGSKA (reference sequence). This CDR3 is CSAHTGMDYGYTF. DNA of the CDR3: TGCAGTGCGCACACAGGGATGGACTATGGCTACACCTTC.

This clonotype was picked up a small number of times. The chain combines TRBV6-4 with TRBJ1-5, with D hard to call. Trimming took off 3 bases at V and 3 bases at J, with 12 bases between the two ends. Germline-derived CDR1 and CDR2 are MRHNA and SNTAGT. CDR3 size: 15 residues. The CDR3 sequence: CASSEHGEPNQPQHF. The CDR3 region has the DNA TGTGCCAGCAGTGAACATGGGGAACCCAATCAGCCCCAGCATTTT.

This clonotype was seen a handful of times. The chain links TRBV24-1 to TRBJ2-2; TRBD2 aligns across 12 bases. CDR3 length: 16 residues. Germline assignment: CDR1 KGHDR and CDR2 SFDVKD. Losses at the gene ends were 3 bases for V and 5 bases for J; bases not matched to a gene: 3. The CDR3 sequence: CATSDAGLAGTGELFF. The CDR3 coding sequence is TGTGCCACCAGTGATGCCGGACTAGCGGGGACCGGGGAGCTGTTTTTT.

V is TRBV5-8 and J is TRBJ1-4, with 11 bases identical to TRBD1. V lost 0 bases to trimming and J lost 8 bases; unmatched junction nucleotides: 6. The germline V gene encodes CDR1 SGHTS and CDR2 YDEGEE. This CDR3 spans 16 amino acids. CDR3 sequence (DNA): TGTGCCAGCAGCTTGGATGGGACAGGGGGGAGCGAAAAACTGTTTTTT. This translates into CASSLDGTGGSEKLFF.

The CDR3 DNA sequence: TGTGCCATCAGTCCCAACGCGGGCGGGGATACGCAGTATTTT. This sequence encodes CAISPNAGGDTQYF. This chain uses TRBV10-3 with TRBJ2-3; a weak D match, TRBD2 (5 bases). This CDR3 spans 14 amino acids. Trimming removed 5 bases at V and 6 bases at J, with 15 bases between. The germline gives CDR1 ENHRY, CDR2 SYGVKD.

V gene TRBV20-1 combines with J gene TRBJ1-2, with 8 positions matching TRBD1. CDR1 and CDR2 (germline): DFQATT, SNEGSKA (reference sequence). The length of the CDR3 is 14 residues. Trimming at V came to 3 bases and at J to 7 bases, leaving 10 bases not matched to a gene. The CDR3 region has the DNA TGCAGTGCTAGCCCTCAGGGGGCATCCAGTGGCTACACCTTC. It specifies CSASPQGASSGYTF.

The CDR3: CSAGPWGRGYTDTQYF. In DNA form, the CDR3 reads TGCAGTGCTGGGCCTTGGGGGCGGGGATACACAGATACGCAGTATTTT. This rearrangement joins TRBV20-1 to TRBJ2-3; the D gene could be TRBD1 or TRBD2 (6 bases each). The CDR3 is 16 residues long. The germline V and J ends were trimmed by 5 bases and 2 bases, with 20 bases remaining between them. Germline V gene lookup returns CDR1 DFQATT and CDR2 SNEGSKA (reference sequence).

This chain links TRBV20-1 with TRBJ2-5, with 8 bases lining up with TRBD2. V lost 7 bases to trimming and J lost 3 bases; unmatched junction nucleotides: 7. CDR1 and CDR2 from the germline V gene are DFQATT and SNEGSKA (reference sequence). This CDR3 has 13 residues. CDR3 in amino acids: CSGRAGVEETQYF. The CDR3 nucleotides are TGCAGTGGGCGAGCGGGGGTAGAAGAGACCCAGTACTTC.

This clonotype appeared a few times. The chain employs TRBV9 and TRBJ2-7; 7 bases fit TRBD2. This CDR3 is built from 15 residues. V was pared by 0 bases and J by 3 bases, with 6 bases of the junction left unmatched. Germline-derived CDR1 and CDR2 are SGDLS and YYNGEE. This CDR3 is CASSVASGVLYEQYF. The CDR3 DNA follows: TGTGCCAGCAGCGTAGCAAGCGGGGTCCTCTACGAGCAGTACTTC. Drawing the rest from reference TRBV9 and TRBJ2-7, the complete variable domain is DSGVTQTPKHLITATGQRVTLRCSPRSGDLSVYWYQQSLDQGLQFLIQYYNGEERAKGNILERFSAQQFPDLHSELNLSSLELGDSALYFCASSVASGVLYEQYFGPGTRLTVT.

This clonotype was detected a few times. The chain has TRBV2 and TRBJ2-2, with D perhaps matching TRBD1 (5 bases). CDR1 and CDR2 (germline): SNHLY, FYNNEI. The CDR3 is made up of 13 amino acids. The ends were cut back, 4 bases at V and 3 bases at J, with 6 bases in the middle. This CDR3 reads CASSVRDTGELFF. Written as DNA, the CDR3 is TGTGCCAGCAGTGTCAGGGACACCGGGGAGCTGTTTTTT. The entire variable domain, with the rest obtained from reference TRBV2 and TRBJ2-2, is as follows: EPEVTQTPSHQVTQMGQEVILRCVPISNHLYFYWYRQILGQKVEFLVSFYNNEISEKSEIFDDQFSVERPDGSNFTLKIRSTKLEDSAMYFCASSVRDTGELFFGEGSRLTVL.

This clonotype was seen ten or more times. At one end, the junction sequence differs from germline, possibly due to a read error. This chain joins TRBV29-1 and TRBJ2-1; the D is unclear. Germline V gene lookup returns CDR1 SQVTM and CDR2 ANQGSEA. The CDR3 sequence is 12 residues long. The CDR3 DNA sequence: TGCAGCGTAGAAGTAACGGTGAGTGAGCAGTTCTTC. This codes for CSVEVTVSEQFF.

The table lists this clonotype with a few counts. This chain uses TRBV19 with TRBJ2-4, with TRBD1 as a possible D gene (6 bases). Judging by the DNA end, TRBJ2-7 fits better; the J call may be wrong. CDR3 length equals 14 residues. Germline-derived CDR1 and CDR2 are LNHDA and SQIVND (reference sequence). The CDR3 coding sequence is TGTGCCAGTAGTACCCGACAAGGGGGCTACGAGCAGTACTTC. Protein product: CASSTRQGGYEQYF.

This chain uses TRBV10-3 with TRBJ2-3; possibly TRBD2 for D (5 bases). The CDR3 totals 16 residues. The germline V gene has CDR1 ENHRY and CDR2 SYGVKD. V was clipped by 0 bases and J by 0 bases, with 10 bases between them. The chain's CDR3 is CAISESERKSTDTQYF. CDR3 coding DNA: TGTGCCATCAGTGAGTCGGAGCGGAAAAGCACAGATACGCAGTATTTT.

V gene TRBV2 combines with J gene TRBJ2-2; D is unclear. The CDR3 loop spans 12 amino acids. In germline, CDR1 is SNHLY, CDR2 FYNNEI. V was pared by 1 base and J by 7 bases, with 4 bases between. This CDR3 reads CASSEVGGELFF. In DNA, the CDR3 is TGTGCCAGCAGTGAAGTTGGCGGGGAGCTGTTTTTT. Looking up the rest from reference TRBV2 and TRBJ2-2 gives the full variable domain: EPEVTQTPSHQVTQMGQEVILRCVPISNHLYFYWYRQILGQKVEFLVSFYNNEISEKSEIFDDQFSVERPDGSNFTLKIRSTKLEDSAMYFCASSEVGGELFFGEGSRLTVL.

The rearrangement uses TRBV7-2 and TRBJ2-3; TRBD2 matches 12 bases. CDR3 length: 18 residues. The germline V gene encodes CDR1 SGHTA and CDR2 FQGNSA. With 1 base clipped from V and 1 base from J, the junction kept 6 bases outside the gene matches. This chain's CDR3 is CASSLVRLAGVGTDTQYF. The CDR3 DNA reads as TGTGCCAGCAGCTTAGTAAGACTAGCGGGAGTCGGCACAGATACGCAGTATTTT.